These T cell receptor beta chains were read from a single sample in a study of blood T cells in healthy people across ages. TCRdb independently ran MiXCR on the 5' RACE reads; one entry per CDR3 protein. The repertoire holds about 680,000 distinct CDR3 sequences, with around 49% as singletons. The sample was blood. All receptors derive from an older woman in good health. Each CDR3 is given with its conserved first and last residue. The order of the fields is clone size, V gene, J gene, D gene, CDR3 protein, CDR3 DNA. D genes are given only for firm matches. Rows give clone size only sometimes, using once, few, many, or a class for an expanded clone.

clone_size: many
v_call: TRBV15
j_call: TRBJ2-3
d_call: TRBD2
cdr3_aa: CATSRDLAGADTQYF
cdr3_nt: TGTGCCACCAGCAGAGATCTCGCGGGGGCAGATACGCAGTATTTT

clone_size: -
v_call: TRBV2
j_call: TRBJ1-2
d_call: -
cdr3_aa: CASSDRGYGYTF
cdr3_nt: TGTGCCAGCAGTGACAGGGGATATGGCTACACCTTC

clone_size: many
v_call: TRBV29-1
j_call: TRBJ2-7
d_call: -
cdr3_aa: CSVEGTSYEQYF
cdr3_nt: TGCAGCGTTGAAGGAACGTCCTACGAGCAGTACTTC

clone_size: once
v_call: TRBV29-1
j_call: TRBJ2-3
d_call: -
cdr3_aa: CSVEGNDDSRGDTQYF
cdr3_nt: TGCAGCGTTGAAGGGAATGATGACAGTCGGGGAGATACGCAGTATTTT

clone_size: few
v_call: TRBV7-2
j_call: TRBJ2-3
d_call: -
cdr3_aa: CASNGGWNTDTQYF
cdr3_nt: TGTGCCAGCAACGGCGGTTGGAACACAGATACGCAGTATTTT

clone_size: -
v_call: TRBV4-3
j_call: TRBJ2-1
d_call: -
cdr3_aa: CASSPAQGEQFF
cdr3_nt: TGCGCCAGCAGCCCCGCCCAGGGTGAGCAGTTCTTC

clone_size: few
v_call: TRBV20-1
j_call: TRBJ2-3
d_call: TRBD2
cdr3_aa: CSAEETSGYTDTQYF
cdr3_nt: TGCAGTGCAGAAGAGACTAGCGGATACACAGATACGCAGTATTTT

clone_size: -
v_call: TRBV20-1
j_call: TRBJ2-2
d_call: TRBD1
cdr3_aa: CSASTGGNTGELFF
cdr3_nt: TGCAGTGCTTCGACAGGGGGCAACACCGGGGAGCTGTTTTTT

clone_size: -
v_call: TRBV2
j_call: TRBJ2-2
d_call: -
cdr3_aa: CASSVGQNTGELFF
cdr3_nt: TGTGCCAGCAGCGTCGGACAGAACACCGGGGAGCTGTTTTTT

clone_size: -
v_call: TRBV4-3
j_call: TRBJ1-1
d_call: -
cdr3_aa: CASSQDTGGLNTEAFF
cdr3_nt: TGCGCCAGCAGCCAAGATACCGGGGGGCTTAACACTGAAGCTTTCTTT

clone_size: -
v_call: TRBV9
j_call: TRBJ2-1
d_call: -
cdr3_aa: CASSVIGRVDNEQFF
cdr3_nt: TGTGCCAGCAGCGTAATCGGCAGGGTAGACAATGAGCAGTTCTTC

clone_size: few
v_call: TRBV29-1
j_call: TRBJ2-1
d_call: -
cdr3_aa: CSVSPSYNEQFF
cdr3_nt: TGCAGCGTTTCTCCTAGTTACAATGAGCAGTTCTTC

clone_size: -
v_call: TRBV9
j_call: TRBJ2-3
d_call: -
cdr3_aa: CASSVDGSQYTQYF
cdr3_nt: TGTGCCAGCAGCGTAGACGGTAGCCAATATACGCAGTATTTT

clone_size: few
v_call: TRBV20-1
j_call: TRBJ2-5
d_call: TRBD1
cdr3_aa: CSVATGVKTQYF
cdr3_nt: TGCAGTGTTGCGACAGGGGTGAAGACCCAGTACTTC

clone_size: -
v_call: TRBV4-3
j_call: TRBJ2-7
d_call: -
cdr3_aa: CASSQDRNSYEQYF
cdr3_nt: TGCGCCAGCAGCCAAGATAGGAACTCCTACGAGCAGTACTTC

clone_size: -
v_call: TRBV20-1
j_call: TRBJ2-1
d_call: TRBD2
cdr3_aa: CSGSPRGDNEQFF
cdr3_nt: TGCAGTGGGTCCCCGCGGGGGGACAATGAGCAGTTCTTC

clone_size: -
v_call: TRBV6-5
j_call: TRBJ1-2
d_call: TRBD1
cdr3_aa: CASSHIRTGGNYGYTF
cdr3_nt: TGTGCCAGCAGCCACATTCGCACAGGGGGGAACTATGGCTACACCTTC

clone_size: -
v_call: TRBV7-9
j_call: TRBJ2-3
d_call: -
cdr3_aa: CASSLGRGYWSDTQYF
cdr3_nt: TGTGCCAGCAGCTTAGGTCGAGGGTACTGGTCGGATACGCAGTATTTT

clone_size: few
v_call: TRBV29-1
j_call: TRBJ2-7
d_call: -
cdr3_aa: CSVQTEINYEQYF
cdr3_nt: TGCAGCGTACAGACGGAGATCAACTACGAGCAGTACTTC

clone_size: few
v_call: TRBV12-3/TRBV12-4
j_call: TRBJ2-1
d_call: -
cdr3_aa: CASSPRDLLFF
cdr3_nt: TGTGCCAGCAGTCCCCGGGACCTTCTGTTCTTC

clone_size: -
v_call: TRBV7-2
j_call: TRBJ1-4
d_call: TRBD1
cdr3_aa: CASSLARPQGGLFF
cdr3_nt: TGTGCCAGCAGCTTAGCGAGGCCCCAGGGGGGACTGTTTTTT

clone_size: -
v_call: TRBV27
j_call: TRBJ1-1
d_call: -
cdr3_aa: CASSYVGDRNTEAFF
cdr3_nt: TGTGCCAGCAGTTATGTCGGGGACCGGAACACTGAAGCTTTCTTT

clone_size: many
v_call: TRBV13
j_call: TRBJ2-7
d_call: TRBD2
cdr3_aa: CASSSRTSSYEQYF
cdr3_nt: TGTGCCAGCAGCTCAAGGACTAGTTCCTACGAGCAGTACTTC

clone_size: -
v_call: TRBV6-1
j_call: TRBJ2-5
d_call: -
cdr3_aa: CASNTGLKTQYF
cdr3_nt: TGTGCCAGCAATACAGGGCTGAAGACCCAGTACTTC

clone_size: -
v_call: TRBV28
j_call: TRBJ2-5
d_call: -
cdr3_aa: CASRAQVQETQYF
cdr3_nt: TGTGCCAGCAGAGCACAGGTGCAAGAGACCCAGTACTTC

clone_size: -
v_call: TRBV5-1
j_call: TRBJ2-5
d_call: -
cdr3_aa: CASSWGGTQYF
cdr3_nt: TGCGCCAGCAGCTGGGGCGGGACCCAGTACTTC